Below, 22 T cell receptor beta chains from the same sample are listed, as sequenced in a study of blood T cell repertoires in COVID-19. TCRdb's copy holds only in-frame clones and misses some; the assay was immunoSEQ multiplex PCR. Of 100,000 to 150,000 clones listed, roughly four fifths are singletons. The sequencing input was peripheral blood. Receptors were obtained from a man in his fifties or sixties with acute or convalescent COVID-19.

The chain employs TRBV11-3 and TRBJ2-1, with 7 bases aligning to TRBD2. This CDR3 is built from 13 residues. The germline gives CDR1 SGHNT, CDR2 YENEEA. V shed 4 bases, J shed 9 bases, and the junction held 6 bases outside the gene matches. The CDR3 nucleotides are TGTGCCAGCAGCTCCGGTCGGGGGGTTGAGCAGTTCTTC. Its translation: CASSSGRGVEQFF.

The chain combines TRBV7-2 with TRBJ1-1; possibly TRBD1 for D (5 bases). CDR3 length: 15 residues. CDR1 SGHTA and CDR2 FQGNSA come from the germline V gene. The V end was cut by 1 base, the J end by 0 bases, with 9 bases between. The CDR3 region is CASSLGAGMNTEAFF. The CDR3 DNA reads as TGTGCCAGCAGCTTAGGCGCAGGGATGAACACTGAAGCTTTCTTT.

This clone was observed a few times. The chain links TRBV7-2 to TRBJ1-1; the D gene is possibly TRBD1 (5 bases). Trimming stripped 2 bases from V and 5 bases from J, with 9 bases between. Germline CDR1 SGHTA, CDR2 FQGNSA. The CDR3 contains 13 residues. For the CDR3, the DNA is TGTGCCAGCAGCTTATCCCAGGGAACTGAAGCTTTCTTT. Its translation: CASSLSQGTEAFF.

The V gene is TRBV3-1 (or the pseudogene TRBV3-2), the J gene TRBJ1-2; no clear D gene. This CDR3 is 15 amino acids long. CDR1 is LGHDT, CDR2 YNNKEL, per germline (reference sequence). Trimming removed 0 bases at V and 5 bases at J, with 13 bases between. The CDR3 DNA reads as TGTGCCAGCAGCCAAGATCTAAACGGAGGATATGGCTACACCTTC. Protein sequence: CASSQDLNGGYGYTF.

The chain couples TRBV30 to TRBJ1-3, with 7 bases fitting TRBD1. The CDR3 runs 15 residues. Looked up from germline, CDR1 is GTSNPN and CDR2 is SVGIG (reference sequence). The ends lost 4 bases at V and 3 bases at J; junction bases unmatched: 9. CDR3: CAWKAQGGYGNTIYF. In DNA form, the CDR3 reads TGTGCCTGGAAAGCCCAGGGGGGATATGGAAACACCATATATTTT.

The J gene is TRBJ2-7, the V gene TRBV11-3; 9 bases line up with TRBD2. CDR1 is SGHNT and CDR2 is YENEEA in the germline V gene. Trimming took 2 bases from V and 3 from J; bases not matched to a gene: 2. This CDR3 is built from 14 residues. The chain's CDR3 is CASSLLAGVYEQYF. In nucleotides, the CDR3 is TGTGCCAGCAGCTTATTAGCGGGAGTCTACGAGCAGTACTTC.

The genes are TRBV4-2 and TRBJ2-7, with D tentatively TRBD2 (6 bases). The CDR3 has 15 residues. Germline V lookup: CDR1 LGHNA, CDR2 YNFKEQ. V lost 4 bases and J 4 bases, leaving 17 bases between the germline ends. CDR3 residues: CASSRIRDSQYEQYF. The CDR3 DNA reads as TGTGCCAGCAGCCGCATCCGGGACTCTCAATACGAGCAGTACTTC.

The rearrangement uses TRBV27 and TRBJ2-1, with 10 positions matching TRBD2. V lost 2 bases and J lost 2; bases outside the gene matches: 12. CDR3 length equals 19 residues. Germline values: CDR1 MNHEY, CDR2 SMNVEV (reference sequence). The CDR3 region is CASSLRPSGRSPTYNEQFF. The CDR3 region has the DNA TGTGCCAGCAGTTTACGGCCTAGCGGGAGATCCCCCACCTACAATGAGCAGTTCTTC.

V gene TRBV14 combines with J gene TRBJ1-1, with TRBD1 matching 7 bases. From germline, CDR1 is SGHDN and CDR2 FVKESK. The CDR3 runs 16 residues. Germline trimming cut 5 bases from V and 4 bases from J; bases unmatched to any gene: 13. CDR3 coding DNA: TGTGCCAGCAGCGCCCTGGGCAGATCAGGGGGCACTGAAGCTTTCTTT. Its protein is CASSALGRSGGTEAFF.

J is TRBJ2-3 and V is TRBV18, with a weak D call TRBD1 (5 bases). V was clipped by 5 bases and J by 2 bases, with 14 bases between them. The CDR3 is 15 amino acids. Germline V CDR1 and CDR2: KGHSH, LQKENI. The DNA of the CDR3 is TGTGCCAGCTCATCGGACATAATTATCACAGATACGCAGTATTTT. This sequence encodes CASSSDIIITDTQYF.

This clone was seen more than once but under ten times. This chain's CDR3 is CAWSVLGPATDTQYF. The CDR3, as DNA: TGTGCCTGGAGTGTATTGGGGCCAGCTACAGATACGCAGTATTTT. The chain links TRBV30 to TRBJ2-3; weak D call: TRBD1 (5 bases). CDR1 GTSNPN and CDR2 SVGIG come from the germline V gene (reference sequence). V lost 0 bases and J 3 bases, leaving 13 bases between the germline ends. This CDR3 region has 15 residues.

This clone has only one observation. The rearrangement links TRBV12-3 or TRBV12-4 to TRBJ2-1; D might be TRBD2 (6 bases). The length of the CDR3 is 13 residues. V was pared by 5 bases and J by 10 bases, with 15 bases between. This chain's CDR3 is CASSRSEGSEQFF. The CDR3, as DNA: TGTGCCAGCAGTCGTTCGGAGGGCTCCGAGCAGTTCTTC.

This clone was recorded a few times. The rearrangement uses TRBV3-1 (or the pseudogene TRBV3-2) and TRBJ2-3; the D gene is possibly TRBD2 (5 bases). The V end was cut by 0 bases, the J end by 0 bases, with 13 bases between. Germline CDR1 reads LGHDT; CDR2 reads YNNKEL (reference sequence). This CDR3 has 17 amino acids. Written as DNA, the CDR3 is TGTGCCAGCAGCCAAGACCCCGGGGAGTCTAGCACAGATACGCAGTATTTT. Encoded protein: CASSQDPGESSTDTQYF.

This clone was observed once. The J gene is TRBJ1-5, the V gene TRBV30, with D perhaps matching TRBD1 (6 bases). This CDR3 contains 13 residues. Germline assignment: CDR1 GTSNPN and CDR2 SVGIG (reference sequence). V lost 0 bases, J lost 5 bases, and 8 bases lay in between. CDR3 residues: CAWSVQGDQPQHF. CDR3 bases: TGTGCCTGGAGTGTACAGGGTGATCAGCCCCAGCATTTT.

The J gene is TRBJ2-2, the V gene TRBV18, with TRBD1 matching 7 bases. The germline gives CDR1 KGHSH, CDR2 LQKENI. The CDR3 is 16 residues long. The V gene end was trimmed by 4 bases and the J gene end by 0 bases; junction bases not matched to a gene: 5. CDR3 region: CASSLRGQSNTGELFF. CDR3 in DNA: TGTGCCAGCTCACTAAGGGGACAGTCGAACACCGGGGAGCTGTTTTTT. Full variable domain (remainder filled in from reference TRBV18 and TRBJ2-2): NAGVMQNPRHLVRRRGQEARLRCSPMKGHSHVYWYRQLPEEGLKFMVYLQKENIIDESGMPKERFSAEFPKEGPSILRIQQVVRGDSAAYFCASSLRGQSNTGELFFGEGSRLTVL.

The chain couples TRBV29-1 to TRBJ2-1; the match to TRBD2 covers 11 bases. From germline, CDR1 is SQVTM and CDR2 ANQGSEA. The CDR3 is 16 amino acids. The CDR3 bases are TGCTCAGCGGGGTCAAAACTAGCGGGGGTGGACAATGAGCAGTTCTTC. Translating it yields CSAGSKLAGVDNEQFF.

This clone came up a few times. This chain's CDR3 is CASSSGRGSYEQYF. The DNA of the CDR3 is TGTGCCAGCAGTTCAGGGCGTGGGTCCTACGAGCAGTACTTC. The rearrangement links TRBV27 to TRBJ2-7; perhaps TRBD1 as D (5 bases). The V gene lost 4 bases and the J gene lost 1 base, with 11 bases spanning the gap. Germline CDR1 is MNHEY and CDR2 is SMNVEV (reference sequence). CDR3 length: 14 amino acids.

CDR3 bases: TGTGCCAGCAACGTGGACTTCAACAATTCACCCCTCCACTTT. It encodes CASNVDFNNSPLHF. The V call is TRBV2, the J call TRBJ1-6; D gene uncertain. Between the trimmed V and J ends, which lost 7 bases and 7 bases, there was a span of 14 bases. Germline-derived CDR1 and CDR2 are SNHLY and FYNNEI. The CDR3 loop spans 14 amino acids. Complete variable domain (other parts from reference TRBV2 and TRBJ1-6): EPEVTQTPSHQVTQMGQEVILRCVPISNHLYFYWYRQILGQKVEFLVSFYNNEISEKSEIFDDQFSVERPDGSNFTLKIRSTKLEDSAMYFCASNVDFNNSPLHFGNGTRLTVT.

CDR3: CASRRALLVGEKLFF. CDR3 bases: TGTGCCAGCAGGCGGGCCCTCTTAGTAGGTGAAAAACTGTTTTTT. The rearrangement joins TRBV5-5 to TRBJ1-4; D is undetermined. The ends were cut back, 5 bases at V and 7 bases at J, with 18 bases in the middle. CDR3 length: 15 amino acids. CDR1 is SGHKS and CDR2 is YYEKEE in the germline V gene (reference sequence). The variable domain in full, with the rest retrieved from reference TRBV5-5 and TRBJ1-4, is DAGVTQSPTHLIKTRGQQVTLRCSPISGHKSVSWYQQVLGQGPQFIFQYYEKEERGRGNFPDRFSARQFPNYSSELNVNALLLGDSALYLCASRRALLVGEKLFFGSGTQLSVL.

The CDR3 DNA follows: TGTGCCAGCAGTTTATTCGGGGGGCAAGGTACTGAAGCTTTCTTT. This encodes CASSLFGGQGTEAFF. The rearrangement links TRBV28 to TRBJ1-1; a possible D gene is TRBD1 (6 bases). Germline CDR1 is MDHEN and CDR2 is SYDVKM. Trimming removed 1 base at V and 5 bases at J, with 14 bases between. The CDR3 runs to 15 residues.

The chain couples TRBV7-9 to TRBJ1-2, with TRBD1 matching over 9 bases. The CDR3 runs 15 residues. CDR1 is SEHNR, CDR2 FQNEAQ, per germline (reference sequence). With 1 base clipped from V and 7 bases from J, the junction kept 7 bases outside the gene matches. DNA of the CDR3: TGTGCCAGCAGCTTAGGGACAGGGGATTATTTTGGCTACACCTTC. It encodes CASSLGTGDYFGYTF.

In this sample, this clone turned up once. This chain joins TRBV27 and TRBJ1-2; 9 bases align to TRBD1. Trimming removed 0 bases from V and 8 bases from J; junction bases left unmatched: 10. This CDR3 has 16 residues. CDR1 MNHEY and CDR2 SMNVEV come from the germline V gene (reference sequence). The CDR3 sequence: CASSLSRDRATQGYTF. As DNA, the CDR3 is TGTGCCAGCAGTTTATCGCGGGACAGGGCCACCCAAGGCTACACCTTC.